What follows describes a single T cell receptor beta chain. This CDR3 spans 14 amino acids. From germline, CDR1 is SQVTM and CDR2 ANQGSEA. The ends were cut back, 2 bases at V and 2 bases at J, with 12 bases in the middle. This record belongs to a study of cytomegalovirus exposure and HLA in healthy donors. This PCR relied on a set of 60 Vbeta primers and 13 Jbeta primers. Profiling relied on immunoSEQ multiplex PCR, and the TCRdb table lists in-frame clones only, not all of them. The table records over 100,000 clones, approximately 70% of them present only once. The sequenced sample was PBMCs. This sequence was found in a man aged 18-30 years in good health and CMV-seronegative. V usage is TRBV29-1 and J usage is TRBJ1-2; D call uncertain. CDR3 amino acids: CSVERSRANYGYTF. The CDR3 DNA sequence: TGCAGCGTTGAAAGGTCGAGGGCCAACTATGGCTACACCTTC.